The entry that follows covers one T cell receptor beta chain sequence. Its antigen is not identified. Donation came from healthy HIV-negative adults that had no recent acute infections or vaccinations. The source of the sample is a study of shared clonotypes between healthy human individuals. Using immunoSEQ multiplex PCR, the repertoire was profiled, and TCRdb retains in-frame clones only, with some absent. The top ten hold 0.06% of the sample, which has under 550,000 clones, 90% to 96% seen once. With 3 bases removed from V and 1 base from J, the gap between germline ends came to 9 bases. The germline V gene encodes CDR1 LNHDA and CDR2 SQIVND (reference sequence). The CDR3 is 14 amino acids. Overall study results and limits: Some naive CD4 clonotypes, 4% to 6%, turned up in common across four donors.

The specimen was naive CD4+ T cells sorted from blood. The subset denotes: CD45RA+ positively selected. V is TRBV19 and J is TRBJ1-2, with D possibly matching TRBD1 (5 bases). The source is a woman in her thirties in good health. The CDR3 here is CASSISGGNYGYTF. CDR3 in DNA: TGTGCCAGTAGTATTTCGGGGGGTAACTATGGCTACACCTTC.